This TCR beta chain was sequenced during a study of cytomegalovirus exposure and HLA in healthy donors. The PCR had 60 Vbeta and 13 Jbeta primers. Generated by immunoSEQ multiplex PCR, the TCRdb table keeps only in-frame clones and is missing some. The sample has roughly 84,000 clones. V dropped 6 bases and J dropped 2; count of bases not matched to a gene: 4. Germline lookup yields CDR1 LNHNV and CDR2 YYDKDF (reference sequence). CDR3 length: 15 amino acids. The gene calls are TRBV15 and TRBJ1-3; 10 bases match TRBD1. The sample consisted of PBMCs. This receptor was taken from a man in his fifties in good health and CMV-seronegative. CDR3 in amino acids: CATRRQGATGNTIYF. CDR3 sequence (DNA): TGTGCCACCAGGAGACAGGGGGCTACTGGAAACACCATATATTTT.